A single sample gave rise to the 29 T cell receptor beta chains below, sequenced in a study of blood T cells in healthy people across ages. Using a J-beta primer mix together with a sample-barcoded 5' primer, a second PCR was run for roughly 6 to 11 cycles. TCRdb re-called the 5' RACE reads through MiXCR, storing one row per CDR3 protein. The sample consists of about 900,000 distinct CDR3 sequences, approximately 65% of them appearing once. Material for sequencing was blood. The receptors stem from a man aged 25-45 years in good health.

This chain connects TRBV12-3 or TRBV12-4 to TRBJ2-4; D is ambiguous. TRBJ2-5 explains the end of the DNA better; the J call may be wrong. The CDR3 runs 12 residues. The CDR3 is CASSFHLETQYF. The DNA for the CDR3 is TGTGCCAGCAGTTTCCATCTAGAGACCCAGTACTTC.

The CDR3: CASSIPGRTEQFF. The DNA of the CDR3 is TGTGCCAGCAGCATACCAGGACGGACTGAGCAGTTCTTC. The chain links TRBV13 to TRBJ2-1, with unresolved D. Per the germline V gene, CDR1 is PRHDT and CDR2 is FYEKMQ (reference sequence). This CDR3 spans 13 amino acids. The V end was cut by 5 bases, the J end by 9 bases, with 14 bases between.

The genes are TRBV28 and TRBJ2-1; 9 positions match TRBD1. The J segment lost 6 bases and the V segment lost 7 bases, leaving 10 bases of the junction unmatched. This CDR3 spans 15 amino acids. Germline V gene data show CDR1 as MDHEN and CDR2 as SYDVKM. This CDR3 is CASIPRGQGVNEQFF. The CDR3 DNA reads TGTGCCAGCATCCCTCGGGGACAGGGCGTCAATGAGCAGTTCTTC.

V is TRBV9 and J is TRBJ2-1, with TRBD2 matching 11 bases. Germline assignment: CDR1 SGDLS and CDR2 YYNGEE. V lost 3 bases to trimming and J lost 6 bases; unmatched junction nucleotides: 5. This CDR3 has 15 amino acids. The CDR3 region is CASSATSGASNEQFF. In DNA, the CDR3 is TGTGCCAGCAGCGCGACTAGCGGGGCGTCCAATGAGCAGTTCTTC.

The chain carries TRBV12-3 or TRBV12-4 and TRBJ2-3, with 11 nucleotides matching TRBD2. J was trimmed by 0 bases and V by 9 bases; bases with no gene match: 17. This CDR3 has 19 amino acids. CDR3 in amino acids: CASTPQGLAGGLSTDTQYF. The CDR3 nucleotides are TGTGCCAGTACCCCACAGGGGCTAGCGGGGGGCCTTAGCACAGATACGCAGTATTTT.

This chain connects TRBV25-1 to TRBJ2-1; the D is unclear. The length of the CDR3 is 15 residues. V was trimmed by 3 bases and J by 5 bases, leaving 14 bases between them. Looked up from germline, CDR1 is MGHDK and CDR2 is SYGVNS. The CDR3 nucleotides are TGTGCCAGCAGTGATCCCAGGACCGTGAACAATGAGCAGTTCTTC. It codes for CASSDPRTVNNEQFF.

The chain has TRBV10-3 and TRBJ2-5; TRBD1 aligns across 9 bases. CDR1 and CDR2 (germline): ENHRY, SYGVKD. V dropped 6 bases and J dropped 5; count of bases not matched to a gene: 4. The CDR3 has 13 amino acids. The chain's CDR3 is CAIRDRGSETQYF. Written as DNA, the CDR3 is TGTGCCATCAGGGACAGGGGTAGCGAGACCCAGTACTTC.

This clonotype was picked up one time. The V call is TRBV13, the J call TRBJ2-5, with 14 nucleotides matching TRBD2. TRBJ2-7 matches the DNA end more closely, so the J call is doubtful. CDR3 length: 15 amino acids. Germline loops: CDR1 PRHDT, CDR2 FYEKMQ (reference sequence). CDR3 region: CASSSQGTSGGEQYF. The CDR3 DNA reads TGTGCCAGCAGCTCCCAGGGGACTAGCGGGGGCGAGCAGTACTTC.

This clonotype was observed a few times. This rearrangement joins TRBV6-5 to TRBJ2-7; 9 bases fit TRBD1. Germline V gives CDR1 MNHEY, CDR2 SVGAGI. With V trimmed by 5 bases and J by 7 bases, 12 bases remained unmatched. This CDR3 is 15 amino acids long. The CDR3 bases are TGTGCCAGCAGTAGTCGGGACAGGGAACTCTCTGAGCAGTACTTC. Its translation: CASSSRDRELSEQYF.

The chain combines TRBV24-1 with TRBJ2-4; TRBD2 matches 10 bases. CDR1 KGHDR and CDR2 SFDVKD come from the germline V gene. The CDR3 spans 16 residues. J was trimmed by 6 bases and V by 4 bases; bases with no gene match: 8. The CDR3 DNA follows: TGTGCCACCAGTGAGGCCGGGACTAGCGTGGTAAACATTCAGTACTTC. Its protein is CATSEAGTSVVNIQYF.

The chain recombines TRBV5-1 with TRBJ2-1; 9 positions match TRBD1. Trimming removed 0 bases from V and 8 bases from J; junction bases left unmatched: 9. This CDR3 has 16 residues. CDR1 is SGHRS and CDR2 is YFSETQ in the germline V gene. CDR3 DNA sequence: TGCGCCAGCAGCTTGGCCGGGACAGGGTTCGCGGATGAGCAGTTCTTC. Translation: CASSLAGTGFADEQFF.

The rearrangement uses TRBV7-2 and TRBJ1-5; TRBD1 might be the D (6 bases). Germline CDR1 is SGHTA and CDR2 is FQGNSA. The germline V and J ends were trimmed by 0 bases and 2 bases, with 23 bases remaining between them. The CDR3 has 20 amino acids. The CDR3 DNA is TGTGCCAGCAGCTTAGCGCAGACAGGCACCTGGGTCACTGGCAATCAGCCCCAGCATTTT. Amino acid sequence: CASSLAQTGTWVTGNQPQHF.

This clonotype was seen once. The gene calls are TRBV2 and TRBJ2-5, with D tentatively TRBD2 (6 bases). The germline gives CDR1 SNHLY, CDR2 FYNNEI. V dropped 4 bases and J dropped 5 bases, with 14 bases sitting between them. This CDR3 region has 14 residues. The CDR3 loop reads CASSVTSMGETQYF. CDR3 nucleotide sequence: TGTGCCAGCAGTGTTACTAGCATGGGGGAGACCCAGTACTTC.

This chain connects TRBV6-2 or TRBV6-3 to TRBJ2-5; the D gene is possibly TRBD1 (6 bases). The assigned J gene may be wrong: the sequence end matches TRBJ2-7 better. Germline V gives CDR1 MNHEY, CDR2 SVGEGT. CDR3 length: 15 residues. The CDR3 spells CASSYSRGELYEQYF. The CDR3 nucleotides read TGTGCCAGCAGTTACTCCAGGGGCGAGCTCTACGAGCAGTACTTC.

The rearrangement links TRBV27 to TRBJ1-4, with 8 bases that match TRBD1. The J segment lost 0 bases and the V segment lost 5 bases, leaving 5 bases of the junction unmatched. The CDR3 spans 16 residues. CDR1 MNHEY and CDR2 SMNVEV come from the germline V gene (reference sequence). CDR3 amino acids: CASSLGQGSTNEKLFF. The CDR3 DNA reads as TGTGCCAGCAGTCTCGGACAGGGCTCAACTAATGAAAAACTGTTTTTT.

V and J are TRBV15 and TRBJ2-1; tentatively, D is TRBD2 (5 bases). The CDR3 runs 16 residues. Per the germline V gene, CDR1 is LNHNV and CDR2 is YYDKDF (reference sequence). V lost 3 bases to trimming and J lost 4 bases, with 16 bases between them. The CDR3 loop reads CATSSPVSGSYNEQFF. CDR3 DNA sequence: TGTGCCACCAGCAGCCCCGTATCGGGATCATACAATGAGCAGTTCTTC.

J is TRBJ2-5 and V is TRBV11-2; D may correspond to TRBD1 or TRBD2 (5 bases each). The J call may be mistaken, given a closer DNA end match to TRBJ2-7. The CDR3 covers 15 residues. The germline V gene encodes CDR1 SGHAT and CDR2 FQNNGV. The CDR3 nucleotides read TGTGCCAGCAGCTTAGTCCGGGGCCTCTTAGTCGAGCAGTACTTC. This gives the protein CASSLVRGLLVEQYF.

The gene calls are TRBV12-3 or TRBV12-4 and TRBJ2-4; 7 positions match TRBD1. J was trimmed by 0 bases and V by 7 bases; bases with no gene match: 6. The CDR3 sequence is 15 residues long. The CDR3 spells CASTAGGLAKNIQYF. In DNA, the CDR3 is TGTGCCAGCACCGCAGGGGGATTAGCCAAAAACATTCAGTACTTC.

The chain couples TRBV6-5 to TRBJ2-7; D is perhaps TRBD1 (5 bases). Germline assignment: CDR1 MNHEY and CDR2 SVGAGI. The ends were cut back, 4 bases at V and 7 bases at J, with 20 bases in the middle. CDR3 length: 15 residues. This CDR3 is CASSSLGVGWGEQYF. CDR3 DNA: TGTGCCAGCAGTTCCCTAGGGGTTGGGTGGGGAGAGCAGTACTTC.

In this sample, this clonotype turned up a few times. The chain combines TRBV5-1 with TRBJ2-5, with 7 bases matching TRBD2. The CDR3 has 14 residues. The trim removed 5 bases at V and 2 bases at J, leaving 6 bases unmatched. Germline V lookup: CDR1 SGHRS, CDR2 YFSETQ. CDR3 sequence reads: CASRPPSGQETQYF. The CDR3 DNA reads TGCGCCAGCAGACCTCCTAGCGGTCAAGAGACCCAGTACTTC. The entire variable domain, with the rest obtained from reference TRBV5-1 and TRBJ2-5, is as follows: KAGVTQTPRYLIKTRGQQVTLSCSPISGHRSVSWYQQTPGQGLQFLFEYFSETQRNKGNFPGRFSGRQFSNSRSEMNVSTLELGDSALYLCASRPPSGQETQYFGPGTRLLVL.

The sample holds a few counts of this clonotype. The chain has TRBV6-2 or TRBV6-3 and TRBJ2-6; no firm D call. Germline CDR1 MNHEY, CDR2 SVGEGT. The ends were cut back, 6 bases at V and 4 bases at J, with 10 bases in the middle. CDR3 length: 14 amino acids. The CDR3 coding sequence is TGTGCCAGCAGCCGGCGTCCGGGGGCCAACGTCCTGACTTTC. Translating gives CASSRRPGANVLTF.

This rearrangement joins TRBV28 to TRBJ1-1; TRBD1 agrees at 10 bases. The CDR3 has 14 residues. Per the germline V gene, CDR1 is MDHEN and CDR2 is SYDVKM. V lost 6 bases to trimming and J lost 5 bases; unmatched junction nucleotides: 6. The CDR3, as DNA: TGTGCCAGCAGAGCCGGGACAGGGGCTACTGAAGCTTTCTTT. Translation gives CASRAGTGATEAFF.

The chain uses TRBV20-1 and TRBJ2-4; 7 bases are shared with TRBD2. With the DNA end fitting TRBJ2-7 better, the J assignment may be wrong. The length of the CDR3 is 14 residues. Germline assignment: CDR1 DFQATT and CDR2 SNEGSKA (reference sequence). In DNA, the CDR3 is TGCAGTGCTATACGGGCTAGCGGAACCTACGAGCAGTACTTC. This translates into CSAIRASGTYEQYF.

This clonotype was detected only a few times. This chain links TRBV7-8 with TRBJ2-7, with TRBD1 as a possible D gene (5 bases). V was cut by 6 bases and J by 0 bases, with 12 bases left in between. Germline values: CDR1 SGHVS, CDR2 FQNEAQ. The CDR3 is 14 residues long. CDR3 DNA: TGTGCCAGCAGACAGGACGGGTTCTCCTACGAGCAGTACTTC. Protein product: CASRQDGFSYEQYF.

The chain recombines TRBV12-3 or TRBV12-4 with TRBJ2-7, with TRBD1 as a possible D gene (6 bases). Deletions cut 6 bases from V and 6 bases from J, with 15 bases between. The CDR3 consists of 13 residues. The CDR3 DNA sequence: TGTGCCAGCAGATCCGGGGCAGGGGTCGAGCAGTACTTC. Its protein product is CASRSGAGVEQYF.

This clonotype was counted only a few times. CDR3 residues: CASSPGTGFEKLFF. CDR3 DNA sequence: TGTGCCAGCAGCCCAGGGACAGGGTTTGAAAAACTGTTTTTT. This rearrangement joins TRBV7-6 to TRBJ1-4; the match to TRBD1 covers 9 bases. Germline V CDR1 and CDR2: SGHVS, FNYEAQ. V lost 5 bases and J lost 7; bases outside the gene matches: 5. CDR3 size: 14 residues.

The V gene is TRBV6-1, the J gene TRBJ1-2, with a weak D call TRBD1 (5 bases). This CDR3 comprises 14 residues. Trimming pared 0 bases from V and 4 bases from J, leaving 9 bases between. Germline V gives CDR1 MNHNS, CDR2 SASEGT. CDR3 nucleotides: TGTGCCAGCAGTGAAGCAGGGGACGGCTATGGCTACACCTTC. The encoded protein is CASSEAGDGYGYTF.

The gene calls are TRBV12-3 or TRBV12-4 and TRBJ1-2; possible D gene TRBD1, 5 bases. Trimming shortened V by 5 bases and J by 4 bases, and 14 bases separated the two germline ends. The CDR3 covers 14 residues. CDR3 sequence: CASSPDTGPYGYTF. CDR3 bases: TGTGCCAGCAGTCCCGATACAGGTCCCTATGGCTACACCTTC.

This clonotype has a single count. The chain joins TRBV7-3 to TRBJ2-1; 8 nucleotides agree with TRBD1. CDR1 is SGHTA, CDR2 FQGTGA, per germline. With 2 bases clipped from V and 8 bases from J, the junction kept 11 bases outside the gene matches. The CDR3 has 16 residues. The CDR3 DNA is TGTGCCAGCAGCTTATTTTCCAGGGGGCGTCCGGATGAGCAGTTCTTC. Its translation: CASSLFSRGRPDEQFF.